The entry that follows covers one T cell receptor beta chain sequence. Original analysis: From reference gene primer amplification, estimates of nucleated cell counts were derived. Assay: immunoSEQ multiplex PCR; the TCRdb copy retains only in-frame clones and omits some. The V and J calls and the clone size are those of that table, but D and trimming were determined from the DNA. This sample carries around 300,000 clones, 85% to 90% of them seen once, and the ten largest clones take 3.5% to 4.5%. The sample is drawn from a study of blood T cell repertoires in COVID-19. About the study: Sites in the United States, Italy and Spain provided acute and convalescent COVID-19 samples.

This CDR3 is built from 17 residues. Trimming at V came to 2 bases and at J to 2 bases, leaving 11 bases not matched to a gene. From germline, CDR1 is LGHDT and CDR2 YNNKEL (reference sequence). The chain couples TRBV3-1 (or the pseudogene TRBV3-2) to TRBJ2-7, with 8 bases lining up with TRBD2. Sequencing was carried out using peripheral blood. The TCR was taken from a woman between 45 and 60 years old with active or convalescent COVID-19. The CDR3 spells CASSQTSIAGRTYEQYF. Written as DNA, the CDR3 is TGTGCCAGCAGCCAAACCTCAATAGCGGGACGTACCTACGAGCAGTACTTC.